A selection of T cell receptor beta chains follows, all from one sample in a study of blood T cell repertoires in COVID-19. The repertoire was sequenced with immunoSEQ multiplex PCR; TCRdb's copy has only in-frame clones and lacks some. Among some 250,000 clones listed, 70% to 90% were seen once. The sample consisted of peripheral blood. The receptors stem from a man between 60 and 75 years old with acute or convalescent COVID-19. Both conserved end residues are part of each CDR3. Fields, in order: J gene, V gene, CDR3 protein.

J gene: TRBJ2-1; V gene: TRBV29-1; CDR3 protein: CSVHGTGKSHNEQFF
J gene: TRBJ2-1; V gene: TRBV5-6; CDR3 protein: CASSPAGLAGAGNEQFF
J gene: TRBJ2-1; V gene: TRBV6-4; CDR3 protein: CASSQMTSGSDNEQFF
J gene: TRBJ1-5; V gene: TRBV6-5; CDR3 protein: CASSPDRDEPQHF
J gene: TRBJ2-7; V gene: TRBV21-1; CDR3 protein: CASSSGQGDCEQYF
J gene: TRBJ2-1; V gene: TRBV4-1; CDR3 protein: CASSPLKLADNEQFF
J gene: TRBJ1-5; V gene: TRBV27; CDR3 protein: CASSLLTGNSNQPQHF
J gene: TRBJ2-3; V gene: TRBV3-1/TRBV3-2; CDR3 protein: CASSLSGAHTDTQYF
J gene: TRBJ2-3; V gene: TRBV12-2; CDR3 protein: CASPSGLAGGGLRTDTQYF
J gene: TRBJ1-1; V gene: TRBV15; CDR3 protein: CATSRDPWAGVGGAFF
J gene: TRBJ2-5; V gene: TRBV7-2; CDR3 protein: CASSLVRKETQYF
J gene: TRBJ1-2; V gene: TRBV24-1; CDR3 protein: CATSDSSGHVGSIYGYTF
J gene: TRBJ2-2; V gene: TRBV19; CDR3 protein: CASSARVVTGELFF
J gene: TRBJ2-1; V gene: TRBV11-2; CDR3 protein: CASSITDGEQFF
J gene: TRBJ2-7; V gene: TRBV19; CDR3 protein: CASSIRESSYEQYF
J gene: TRBJ1-5; V gene: TRBV18; CDR3 protein: CASSPNSGGNQPQHF
J gene: TRBJ2-1; V gene: TRBV9; CDR3 protein: CASSAGGGGSYNEQFF
J gene: TRBJ1-2; V gene: TRBV7-9; CDR3 protein: CASSPRDSHYGYTF
J gene: TRBJ2-7; V gene: TRBV27; CDR3 protein: CASSSTSRTVTGDEQYF
J gene: TRBJ1-1; V gene: TRBV7-8; CDR3 protein: CASTTGGMRSTEAFF
J gene: TRBJ1-6; V gene: TRBV6-5; CDR3 protein: CASSRTVERSPLHF
J gene: TRBJ2-7; V gene: TRBV3-1/TRBV3-2; CDR3 protein: CASSQWGQGTVEQYF
J gene: TRBJ2-1; V gene: TRBV5-5; CDR3 protein: CASIPGTRSDEQFF
J gene: TRBJ2-7; V gene: TRBV6-5; CDR3 protein: CASSTTGVGEQYF
J gene: TRBJ1-5; V gene: TRBV19; CDR3 protein: CASTLIGGDQPQHF
J gene: TRBJ2-1; V gene: TRBV27; CDR3 protein: CASSQTSGTEQFF
J gene: TRBJ2-1; V gene: TRBV6-5; CDR3 protein: CASSYAPGADNEQFF
J gene: TRBJ1-1; V gene: TRBV2; CDR3 protein: CASSELTGGTTEAFF
J gene: TRBJ2-3; V gene: TRBV11-2; CDR3 protein: CASSFTGTDTQYF
J gene: TRBJ2-1; V gene: TRBV7-3; CDR3 protein: CASSLMAPGLAGASEQFF
J gene: TRBJ2-1; V gene: TRBV7-8; CDR3 protein: CASSLEPSEGNEQFF
J gene: TRBJ2-1; V gene: TRBV5-5; CDR3 protein: CASSLTGATYNEQFF
J gene: TRBJ2-4; V gene: TRBV5-4; CDR3 protein: CASSQGGASAKNIQYF
J gene: TRBJ2-3; V gene: TRBV10-3; CDR3 protein: CAISEPGRSSTDTQYF
J gene: TRBJ2-3; V gene: TRBV19; CDR3 protein: CASKRMLGATDTQYF
J gene: TRBJ2-7; V gene: TRBV6-5; CDR3 protein: CASSSDRVRSYEQYF
J gene: TRBJ2-5; V gene: TRBV4-3; CDR3 protein: CASSQDLTSLETQYF
J gene: TRBJ2-5; V gene: TRBV19; CDR3 protein: CASRLAGEEETQYF
J gene: TRBJ1-2; V gene: TRBV7-8; CDR3 protein: CASSLREGALGLPSNLGYTF
J gene: TRBJ1-2; V gene: TRBV28; CDR3 protein: CASSLDRNYGYTF
J gene: TRBJ1-1; V gene: TRBV29-1; CDR3 protein: CSVDRGRDTEAFF
J gene: TRBJ2-7; V gene: TRBV19; CDR3 protein: CASSTSASGTSYEQYF
J gene: TRBJ1-2; V gene: TRBV3-1/TRBV3-2; CDR3 protein: CASSPPDRTDYGYTF
J gene: TRBJ2-3; V gene: TRBV7-6; CDR3 protein: CASSLVGLQGAEVTDTQYF
J gene: TRBJ2-6; V gene: TRBV7-2; CDR3 protein: CASSGQGTGANVLTF
J gene: TRBJ1-5; V gene: TRBV9; CDR3 protein: CASSVSGLGLQPQHF
J gene: TRBJ2-5; V gene: TRBV11-2; CDR3 protein: CASSLVRGETQYF
J gene: TRBJ1-3; V gene: TRBV25-1; CDR3 protein: CASSEVQGQYSGNTIYF
J gene: TRBJ1-2; V gene: TRBV28; CDR3 protein: CASSLGGTRYGYTF
J gene: TRBJ1-1; V gene: TRBV11-3; CDR3 protein: CASSTQPMNTEAFF
J gene: TRBJ2-3; V gene: TRBV28; CDR3 protein: CASRPGLAGSPDTQYF
J gene: TRBJ1-3; V gene: TRBV11-3; CDR3 protein: CASSLSGTAGNTIYF
J gene: TRBJ1-5; V gene: TRBV29-1; CDR3 protein: CSVPGQGSQPQHF
J gene: TRBJ2-3; V gene: TRBV7-3; CDR3 protein: CASSSGTSGVTDTQYF
J gene: TRBJ2-2; V gene: TRBV30; CDR3 protein: CAWSVLAGAAGELFF
J gene: TRBJ1-2; V gene: TRBV9; CDR3 protein: CASSAREDGDYGYTF
J gene: TRBJ1-2; V gene: TRBV7-9; CDR3 protein: CASSLRDSDGYTF